This T cell receptor beta chain came from a study of T and B cells in COVID-19 patients. The V end lost 6 bases, the J end lost 8 bases, and 25 bases lay between the germline ends. This CDR3 is 16 amino acids long. Looked up from germline, CDR1 is PRHDT and CDR2 is FYEKMQ (reference sequence). In its sample, this clonotype was seen a few times. From blood, roughly 220-550 ng of genomic DNA served as TRB template. Multiplex PCR with BIOMED2 TRB-A/B primer pools amplified TRB rearrangements. MiXCR, applied by TCRdb to the multiplex PCR reads, yields one record per CDR3 protein. The sample comprises 6,500 to 10,000 distinct CDR3 sequences, about 30% of which are singletons, and about 18% rests with the top ten.

This receptor was taken from a human donor with active COVID-19. The material sequenced was blood. This chain joins TRBV13 and TRBJ1-2; possibly TRBD1 for D (5 bases). DNA of the CDR3: TGTGCCAGCAGAAGATTAGGGGTGGAGCCCCCCGGGGGCTACACCTTC. This sequence encodes CASRRLGVEPPGGYTF.